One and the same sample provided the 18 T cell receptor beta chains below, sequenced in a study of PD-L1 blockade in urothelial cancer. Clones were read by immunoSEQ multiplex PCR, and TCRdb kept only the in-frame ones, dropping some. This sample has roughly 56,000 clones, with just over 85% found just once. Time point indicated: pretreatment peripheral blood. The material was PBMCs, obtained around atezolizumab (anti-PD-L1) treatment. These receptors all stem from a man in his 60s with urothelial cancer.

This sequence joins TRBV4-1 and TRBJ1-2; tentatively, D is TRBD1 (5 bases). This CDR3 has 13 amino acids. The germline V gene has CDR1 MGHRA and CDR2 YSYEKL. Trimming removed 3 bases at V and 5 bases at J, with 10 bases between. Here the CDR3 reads CASSQRQRYGYTF. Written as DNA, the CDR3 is TGCGCCAGCAGCCAGAGACAGAGATATGGCTACACCTTC.

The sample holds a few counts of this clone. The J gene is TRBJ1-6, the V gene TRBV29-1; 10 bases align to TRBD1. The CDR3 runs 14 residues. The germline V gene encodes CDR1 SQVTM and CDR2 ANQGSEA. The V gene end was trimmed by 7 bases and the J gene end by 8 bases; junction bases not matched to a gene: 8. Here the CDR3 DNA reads TGCAGCGCCTTGACAGGGGGCCTAGATTCACCCCTCCACTTT. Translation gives CSALTGGLDSPLHF. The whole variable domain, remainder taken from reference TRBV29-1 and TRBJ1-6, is SAVISQKPSRDICQRGTSLTIQCQVDSQVTMMFWYRQQPGQSLTLIATANQGSEATYESGFVIDKFPISRPNLTFSTLTVSNMSPEDSSIYLCSALTGGLDSPLHFGNGTRLTVT.

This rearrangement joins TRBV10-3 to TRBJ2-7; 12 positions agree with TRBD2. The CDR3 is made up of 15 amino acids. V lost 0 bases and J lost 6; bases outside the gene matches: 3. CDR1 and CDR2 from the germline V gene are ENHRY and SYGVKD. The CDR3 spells CAISESTSGSLEQYF. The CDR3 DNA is TGTGCCATCAGTGAGTCGACTAGCGGGAGTCTCGAGCAGTACTTC.

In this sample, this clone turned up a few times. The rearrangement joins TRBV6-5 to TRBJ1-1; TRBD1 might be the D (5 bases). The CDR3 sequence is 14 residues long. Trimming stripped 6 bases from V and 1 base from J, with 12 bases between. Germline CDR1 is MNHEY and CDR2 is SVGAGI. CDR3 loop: CASSPTAPNTEAFF. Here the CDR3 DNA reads TGTGCCAGCAGCCCGACAGCCCCGAACACTGAAGCTTTCTTT.

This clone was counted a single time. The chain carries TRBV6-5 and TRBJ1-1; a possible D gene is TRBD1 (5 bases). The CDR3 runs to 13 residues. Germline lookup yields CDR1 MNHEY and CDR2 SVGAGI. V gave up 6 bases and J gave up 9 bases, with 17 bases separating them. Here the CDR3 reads CASSRKQETQAFF. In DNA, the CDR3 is TGTGCCAGCAGCCGAAAACAGGAGACACAAGCTTTCTTT.

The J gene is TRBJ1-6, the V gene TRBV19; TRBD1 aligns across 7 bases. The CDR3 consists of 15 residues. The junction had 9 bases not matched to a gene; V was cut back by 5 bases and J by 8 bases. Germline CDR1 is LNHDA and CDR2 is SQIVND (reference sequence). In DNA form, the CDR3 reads TGTGCCAGTAGTGTCCACAGGGGTGGTGATTCACCCCTCCACTTT. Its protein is CASSVHRGGDSPLHF.

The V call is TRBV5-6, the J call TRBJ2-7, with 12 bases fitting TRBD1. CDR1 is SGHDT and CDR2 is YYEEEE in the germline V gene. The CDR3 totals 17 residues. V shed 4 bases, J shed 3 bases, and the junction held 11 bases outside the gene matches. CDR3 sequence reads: CASSPGTGGRGNYEQYF. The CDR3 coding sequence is TGTGCCAGCAGCCCCGGGACAGGGGGCCGGGGGAACTACGAGCAGTACTTC.

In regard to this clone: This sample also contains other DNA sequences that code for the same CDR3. The DNA for the CDR3 is TGTGCCACCAGCAGAGCAGGTGGAGGGCAGTTCTTC. This gives the protein CATSRAGGGQFF. This rearrangement joins TRBV15 to TRBJ2-1, with TRBD2 as a possible D gene (5 bases). This CDR3 is 12 amino acids long. V was shortened by 1 base and J by 12 bases, with 10 bases between the two germline ends. Germline CDR1 reads LNHNV; CDR2 reads YYDKDF (reference sequence).

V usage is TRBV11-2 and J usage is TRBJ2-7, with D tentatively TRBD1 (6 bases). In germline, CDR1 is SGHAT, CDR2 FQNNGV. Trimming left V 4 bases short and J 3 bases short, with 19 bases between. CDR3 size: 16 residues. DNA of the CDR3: TGTGCCAGCAGCTCCTCCCCGGCAGGGGTGAACTACGAGCAGTACTTC. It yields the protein CASSSSPAGVNYEQYF. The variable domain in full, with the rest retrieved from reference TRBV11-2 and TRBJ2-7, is EAGVAQSPRYKIIEKRQSVAFWCNPISGHATLYWYQQILGQGPKLLIQFQNNGVVDDSQLPKDRFSAERLKGVDSTLKIQPAKLEDSAVYLCASSSSPAGVNYEQYFGPGTRLTVT.

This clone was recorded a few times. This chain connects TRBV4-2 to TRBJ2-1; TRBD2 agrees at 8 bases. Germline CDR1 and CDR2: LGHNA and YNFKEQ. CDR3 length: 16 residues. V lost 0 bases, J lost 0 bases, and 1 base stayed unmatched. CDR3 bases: TGTGCCAGCAGCCAAGAAGGGACTAGCTCCTACAATGAGCAGTTCTTC. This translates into CASSQEGTSSYNEQFF.

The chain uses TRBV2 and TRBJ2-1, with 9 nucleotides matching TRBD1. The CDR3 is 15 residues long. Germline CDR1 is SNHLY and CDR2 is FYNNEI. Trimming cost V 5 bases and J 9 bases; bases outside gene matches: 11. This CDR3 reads CASSKNSQGAGEQFF. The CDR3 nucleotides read TGTGCCAGCAGTAAAAACTCACAGGGGGCCGGTGAGCAGTTCTTC.

The CDR3 is CATSRDLQETQYF. CDR3 sequence (DNA): TGTGCCACCAGCAGAGATCTACAAGAGACCCAGTACTTC. The chain recombines TRBV15 with TRBJ2-5; D is unresolved. CDR1 and CDR2 (germline): LNHNV, YYDKDF (reference sequence). This CDR3 has 13 amino acids. The V end lost 0 bases, the J end lost 2 bases, and 4 bases lay between the germline ends.

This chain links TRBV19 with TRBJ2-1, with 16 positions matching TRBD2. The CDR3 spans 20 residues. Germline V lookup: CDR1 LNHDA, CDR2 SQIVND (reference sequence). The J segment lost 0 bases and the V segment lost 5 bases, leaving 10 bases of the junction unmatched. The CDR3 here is CASSRLAGTSGRVSYNEQFF. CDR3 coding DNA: TGTGCCAGTAGTCGTCTCGCCGGGACTAGCGGGAGGGTCTCCTACAATGAGCAGTTCTTC.

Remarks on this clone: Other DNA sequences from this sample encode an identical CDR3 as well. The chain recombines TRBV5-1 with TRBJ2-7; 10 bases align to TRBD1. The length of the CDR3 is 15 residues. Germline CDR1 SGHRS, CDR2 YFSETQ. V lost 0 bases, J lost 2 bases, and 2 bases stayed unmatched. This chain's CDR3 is CASSLVGQGAYEQYF. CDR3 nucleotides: TGCGCCAGCAGCTTGGTCGGACAGGGGGCCTACGAGCAGTACTTC. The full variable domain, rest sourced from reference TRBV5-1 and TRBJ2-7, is KAGVTQTPRYLIKTRGQQVTLSCSPISGHRSVSWYQQTPGQGLQFLFEYFSETQRNKGNFPGRFSGRQFSNSRSEMNVSTLELGDSALYLCASSLVGQGAYEQYFGPGTRLTVT.

The CDR3 region has the DNA TGCGCCAGCAGCTTGGAGACAGGGAATCAGCCCCAGCATTTT. It is translated as CASSLETGNQPQHF. The rearrangement uses TRBV5-1 and TRBJ1-5; 7 bases are shared with TRBD1. The CDR3 has 14 amino acids. V lost 0 bases, J lost 4 bases, and 1 base stayed unmatched. Germline V gene data show CDR1 as SGHRS and CDR2 as YFSETQ.

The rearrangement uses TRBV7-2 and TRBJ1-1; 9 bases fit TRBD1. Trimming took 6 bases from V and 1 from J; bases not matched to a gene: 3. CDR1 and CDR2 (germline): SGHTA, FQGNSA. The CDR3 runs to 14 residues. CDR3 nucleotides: TGTGCCAGCAGACTGGGACAGGGGAACACTGAAGCTTTCTTT. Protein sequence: CASRLGQGNTEAFF.

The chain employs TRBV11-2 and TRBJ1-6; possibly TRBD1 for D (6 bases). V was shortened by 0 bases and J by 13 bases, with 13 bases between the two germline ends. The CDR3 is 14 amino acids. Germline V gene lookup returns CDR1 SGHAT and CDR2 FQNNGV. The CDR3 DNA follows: TGTGCCAGCAGCTTAGATCACGACAGGTTGCCCCTCCACTTT. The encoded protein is CASSLDHDRLPLHF.

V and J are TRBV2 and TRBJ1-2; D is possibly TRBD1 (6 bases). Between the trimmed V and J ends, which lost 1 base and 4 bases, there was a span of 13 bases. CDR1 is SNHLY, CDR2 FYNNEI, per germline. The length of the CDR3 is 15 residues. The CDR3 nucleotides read TGTGCCAGCAGTGAAGGGTCAGGGGACGGCTATGGCTACACCTTC. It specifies CASSEGSGDGYGYTF. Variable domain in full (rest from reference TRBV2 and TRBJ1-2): EPEVTQTPSHQVTQMGQEVILRCVPISNHLYFYWYRQILGQKVEFLVSFYNNEISEKSEIFDDQFSVERPDGSNFTLKIRSTKLEDSAMYFCASSEGSGDGYGYTFGSGTRLTVV.